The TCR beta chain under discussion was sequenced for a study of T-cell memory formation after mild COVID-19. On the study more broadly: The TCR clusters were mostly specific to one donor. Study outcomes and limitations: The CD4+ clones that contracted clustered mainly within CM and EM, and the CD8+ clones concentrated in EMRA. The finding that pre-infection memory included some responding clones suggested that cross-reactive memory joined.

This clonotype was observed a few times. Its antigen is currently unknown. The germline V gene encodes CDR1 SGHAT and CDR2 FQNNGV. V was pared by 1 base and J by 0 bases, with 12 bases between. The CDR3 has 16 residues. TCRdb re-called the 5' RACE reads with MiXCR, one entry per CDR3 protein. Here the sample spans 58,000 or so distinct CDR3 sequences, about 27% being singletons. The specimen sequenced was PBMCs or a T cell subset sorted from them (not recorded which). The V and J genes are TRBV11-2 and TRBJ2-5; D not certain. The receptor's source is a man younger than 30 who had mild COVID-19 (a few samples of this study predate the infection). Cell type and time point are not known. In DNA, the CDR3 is TGTGCCAGCAGCTTAGGAGTAGTGACGCACCAAGAGACCCAGTACTTC. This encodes CASSLGVVTHQETQYF.